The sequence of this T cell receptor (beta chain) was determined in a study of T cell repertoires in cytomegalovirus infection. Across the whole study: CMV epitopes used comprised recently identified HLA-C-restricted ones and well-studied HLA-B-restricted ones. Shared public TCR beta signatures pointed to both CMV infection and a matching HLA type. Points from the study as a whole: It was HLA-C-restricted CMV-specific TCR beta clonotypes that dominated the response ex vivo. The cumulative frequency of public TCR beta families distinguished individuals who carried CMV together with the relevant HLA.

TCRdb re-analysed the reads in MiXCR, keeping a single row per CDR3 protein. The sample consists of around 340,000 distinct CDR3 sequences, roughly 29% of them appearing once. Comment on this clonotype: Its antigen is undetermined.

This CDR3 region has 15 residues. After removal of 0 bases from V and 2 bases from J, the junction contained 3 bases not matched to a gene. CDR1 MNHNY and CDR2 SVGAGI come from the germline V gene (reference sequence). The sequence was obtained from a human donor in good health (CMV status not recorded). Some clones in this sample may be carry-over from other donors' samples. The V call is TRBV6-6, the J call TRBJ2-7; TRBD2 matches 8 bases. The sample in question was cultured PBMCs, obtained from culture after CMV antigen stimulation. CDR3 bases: TGTGCCAGCAGTTACTCGGGTAGCGGGGCCTACGAGCAGTACTTC. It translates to CASSYSGSGAYEQYF.